This TCR beta chain was retrieved from a study of blood T cell repertoires in COVID-19 (dated by TCRdb to about 2020). In terms of the full investigation: Samples from collaborators originated in the United States, Italy and Spain and spanned both the acute and convalescent phases of COVID-19. Nearly every sample came with metadata listing a de-identified subject ID, COVID-19 status, age in years and sex. The repertoires were released in a freely available public database meant as a resource for research on the immune response to SARS-CoV-2. The prospective study material was composed of cDNA or gDNA derived from T cells, B-cell-depleted T cells, or PBMCs. Where HLA class I and class II types were available, the types were taken from metadata supplied by the sample provider, not from assay-based typing. The samples were drawn from the first 160 participants of the ongoing ImmuneRACE study and from over a thousand subjects provided by 6 global collaborators. Subjects who had been exposed to COVID-19, were actively infected with it, or had recovered from it provided the deeply sampled blood TCRbeta repertoires that made up the dataset. Overall study outcomes, separate from this receptor: How much clinical and demographic metadata was included differed by source and by participant, and the metadata was provided uncurated.

CDR3 length: 17 amino acids, cysteine to phenylalanine. Only the CDR3 portion is preserved as DNA: 51 bases, with reading frame beginning at the first base. The germline V gene (reference sequence) provides CDR1 LNHNV and CDR2 YYDKDF. Trimming takes 1 base from V and 9 bases from J, and the germline ends sit 19 bases apart. Remarks on this clone: Its specific antigen is unknown. Per-base quality was not reported, and no clone a single base away is much larger than it.

Whole blood was collected in K2EDTA tubes by collaborating institutions according to the institutions' own protocols. For TCRbeta analysis, collaborator samples were shipped as frozen whole blood, as isolated PBMCs, or as DNA extracted from either sample type. TCRbeta CDR3 regions were amplified from genomic DNA by means of the immunoSEQ Assay, a bias-controlled multiplex PCR. The authors processed their data as follows. The number of nucleated cells in each sample was estimated by amplification of reference gene primers within the assay. To quantify the absolute abundance of each unique TCRbeta CDR3 rearrangement, sequence reads were collapsed and filtered. For each sample, productive Simpson clonality was calculated as the square root of Simpson's diversity index over productive rearrangements. Here the immuneACCESS table is served through TCRdb, limited to in-frame sequences with V and J called. Missing clones are a known gap in these copies; in checked studies unresolved V genes cover under half, and the rest lacks a known reason. The V and J calls and clone size come from that table; D and trimming were worked out from the DNA. The sample contains approximately 300,000 clones, around 85% of them found a single time. The ten largest clonotypes hold over 3.5% of the sample.

This receptor was obtained from a woman between 45 and 60 years old with active or convalescent COVID-19. The chain couples TRBV15 to TRBJ1-6, with the identity of the D gene unclear. The sample comprised peripheral blood. This receptor carries the CDR3 CATSRAPGATHSSPLHF. The DNA is as follows: TGTGCCACCAGCAGAGCCCCTGGTGCCACCCACAGTTCACCCCTCCACTTT.